This TCR beta chain was profiled in a study of OX40 agonist ivuxolimab in advanced cancers. Study-wide context: Melanoma, hepatocellular carcinoma, head and neck or renal cell cancer occurred in dose-escalation patients. Prior checkpoint blockade (anti-PD-1, anti-PD-L1 or anti-CTLA-4) was permitted; 35% to 50% had it. Age averaged about 60 years (range roughly 23 to 79), and 82.7% were male.

Comments on this clone: Antigen unknown.

Whole-study results and caveats: CD4+ T cells averaged fewer expanded clones than CD8+ T cells.

The data were produced by immunoSEQ multiplex PCR, yet TCRdb's version contains in-frame clones alone and is incomplete. The data hold 72,000 or so clones, with 70% to 90% observed a single time. Here the sequenced sample was CD4+ or CD8+ T cells sorted from blood, taken in a trial of the OX40 agonist ivuxolimab. This TCR derives from an adult with an advanced solid tumor such as melanoma, head and neck, liver or kidney cancer.

In DNA, the CDR3 is TGTGCCAGCAGCTTATTAGGGACAGGGATCAATCAGCCCCAGCATTTT. Amino acids: CASSLLGTGINQPQHF. The chain employs TRBV7-2 and TRBJ1-5, with 9 positions matching TRBD1. Germline assignment: CDR1 SGHTA and CDR2 FQGNSA. This CDR3 is 16 amino acids long. Trimming took 2 bases from V and 3 from J; bases not matched to a gene: 5.